These T cell receptor beta chains were read from a single sample in a study of cytomegalovirus exposure and HLA in healthy donors. Sequenced by immunoSEQ multiplex PCR; TCRdb stores in-frame clones only, minus some. The profile covers some 150,000 clones, with roughly 74% appearing a single time and 2.5% to 4% taken by the ten largest. Sequencing used PBMCs. Source of these receptors: a man in his forties in good health and CMV-seronegative. CDR3s include the opening cysteine and the closing phenylalanine or tryptophan. D genes are given only for firm matches. Clone size appears in some rows only: once, few, many, or a class for an expanded clone.

TRBV28	TRBJ2-2	few	TRBD1	TGTGCCAGCAGTTCCACGGGACAGGGGACCGGGGAGCTGTTTTTT	CASSSTGQGTGELFF
TRBV5-1	TRBJ1-1	-	TRBD1	TGCGCCAGCACCCAATCATTCTCCGGGACAGGGGAAGCTTTCTTT	CASTQSFSGTGEAFF
TRBV5-4	TRBJ1-4	-	TRBD1	TGTGCCAGCAGCTTACAGGGGGCGAGGGAAAAACTGTTTTTT	CASSLQGAREKLFF
TRBV6-5	TRBJ2-7	-	-	TGTGCCAGCAGTTACACCAAACAGGGTAACCACGAGCAGTACTTC	CASSYTKQGNHEQYF
TRBV13	TRBJ2-3	-	TRBD2	TGTGCCAGCAGCTTAGGACTAGCGGGGAGAGATACGCAGTATTTT	CASSLGLAGRDTQYF
TRBV7-8	TRBJ2-3	once	-	TGTGCCAGCAGCCTACTAGCAGTTGTCACAGATACGCAGTATTTT	CASSLLAVVTDTQYF
TRBV28	TRBJ1-5	-	TRBD1	TGTGCCAGCAGGGATACCGGGACAGTTAATCAGCCCCAGCATTTT	CASRDTGTVNQPQHF
TRBV7-2	TRBJ1-5	-	-	TGTGCCAGCAGCTTACGATTGGTGATCGGAGGTCAGCCCCAGCATTTT	CASSLRLVIGGQPQHF
TRBV6-5	TRBJ1-2	-	TRBD1	TGTGCCAGCCTTCGGGCAGGGGGAGACTATGGCTACACCTTC	CASLRAGGDYGYTF
TRBV5-1	TRBJ2-1	-	TRBD1	TGCGCCAGCAGCTTGGTCACAGGGGGCGCAAGTTATTACAATGAGCAGTTCTTC	CASSLVTGGASYYNEQFF
TRBV5-4	TRBJ2-3	-	-	TGTGCCAGCAGCCTCCGACAGGCGAGCACAGATACGCAGTATTTT	CASSLRQASTDTQYF
TRBV7-2	TRBJ2-5	-	TRBD2	TGTGCCAGCAGCCCCGGACTAGCGTTCGGGGAGACCCAGTACTTC	CASSPGLAFGETQYF
TRBV5-1	TRBJ2-5	-	TRBD1	TGCGCCAGCAGCTCTAGGGCAGGGGGTATGGAGACCCAGTACTTC	CASSSRAGGMETQYF
TRBV5-1	TRBJ1-2	-	TRBD1	TGCGCCAGCAGCTTGGGACAGGGGGATTTTGTTGGAGGCTACACCTTC	CASSLGQGDFVGGYTF
TRBV29-1	TRBJ1-4	once	TRBD1	TGCAGCGTTGTGGGACAGGGAGATGAAAAACTGTTTTTT	CSVVGQGDEKLFF
TRBV6-4	TRBJ1-5	-	-	TGTGCCAGCAGTGACTCCCAGGGGAATCAGCCCCAGCATTTT	CASSDSQGNQPQHF
TRBV29-1	TRBJ2-7	-	-	TGCAGCGTTGAGAGGGCGGGGCACAGTACCTACGAGCAGTACTTC	CSVERAGHSTYEQYF
TRBV6-5	TRBJ2-7	-	TRBD1	TGTGCCAGCAGCTCGCCCGGGACAGGGATCGACGAGCAGTACTTC	CASSSPGTGIDEQYF
TRBV2	TRBJ2-5	-	TRBD2	TGTGCCAGCAGGGGTTCTAGCGGGGGGGCGGGTGGGACCCAGTACTTC	CASRGSSGGAGGTQYF
TRBV5-6	TRBJ2-3	-	TRBD2	TGTGCCAGCAGCCCGGAGGGACTAGCGGGACCCTACACAGATACGCAGTATTTT	CASSPEGLAGPYTDTQYF
TRBV7-2	TRBJ2-3	-	-	TGTGCCAGCAGCCCTAGTGGCCTAGCAGCCACAGATACGCAGTATTTT	CASSPSGLAATDTQYF
TRBV7-7	TRBJ1-3	few	TRBD1	TGTGCCAGCAGCTTGACAGGGGAGGCCACCATATATTTT	CASSLTGEATIYF
TRBV19	TRBJ1-5	-	TRBD1	TGTGCCAGTAGTCCCCTGGACAGGACCAGCAATCAGCCCCAGCATTTT	CASSPLDRTSNQPQHF
TRBV2	TRBJ1-5	-	-	TGTGCCAGCAGCGTGAGCTTCAATCAGCCCCAGCATTTT	CASSVSFNQPQHF
TRBV21-1	TRBJ2-7	-	-	TGTGCCATGATTATTATCCTCCGAACGACCCGGGGTGTCTCCTACGAGCAGTACTTC	CAMIIILRTTRGVSYEQYF
TRBV13	TRBJ1-2	-	TRBD1	TGTGCCAGCAGCTTAGGGACAGGGGAAGGCTACACCTTC	CASSLGTGEGYTF
TRBV6-4	TRBJ2-7	few	-	TGTGCCAGCAGGGGCCGCGCCGGCGAGCAGTACTTC	CASRGRAGEQYF
TRBV6-6	TRBJ1-1	many	TRBD1	TGTGCCATTTGGTATGGACAGGGTGCGACTGAAGCTTTCTTT	CAIWYGQGATEAFF
TRBV5-1	TRBJ1-2	-	-	TGCGCCAGCAGCCCACACGAGGGAGGGGGCTACACCTTC	CASSPHEGGGYTF
TRBV7-8	TRBJ2-7	-	-	TGTGCCAGCAGCTCACCTCGGGTCGGCTACGAGCAGTACTTC	CASSSPRVGYEQYF
TRBV9	TRBJ2-7	-	-	TGTGCCAGCAGCCCGGGACAGAGCGGGTACGAGCAGTACTTC	CASSPGQSGYEQYF
TRBV4-3	TRBJ1-5	-	-	TGCGCCAGCAGCCCCCAGGGTTGGGGTGATCATAGCAATCAGCCCCAGCATTTT	CASSPQGWGDHSNQPQHF
TRBV19	TRBJ2-1	-	TRBD2	TGTGCCAGTAGTATAGCGGGAAGCGGGGGGCCCTACAATGAGCAGTTCTTC	CASSIAGSGGPYNEQFF
TRBV5-1	TRBJ2-2	once	TRBD2	TGCGCCAGCAGCCTGGGACTAGCGGCGACCGGGGAGCTGTTTTTT	CASSLGLAATGELFF
TRBV6-5	TRBJ1-6	-	TRBD1	TGTGCCAGCAGTTACGGCACAGGGGATGGTAATTCACCCCTCCACTTT	CASSYGTGDGNSPLHF
TRBV4-1	TRBJ2-7	-	TRBD1	TGCGCCAGCAGCCATCCGGGACAGGGGGCCTACGAGCAGTACTTC	CASSHPGQGAYEQYF
TRBV6-5	TRBJ1-5	-	-	TGTGCCAGCAGCCGAACTCAGGGCAATCAGCCCCAGCATTTT	CASSRTQGNQPQHF
TRBV6-6	TRBJ2-7	-	TRBD2	TGTGCCAGCAGGGCAAGCGGGGGCGGAGACGAGCAGTACTTC	CASRASGGGDEQYF
TRBV11-3	TRBJ1-2	-	-	TGTGCCAGCAGCTTAGCCCCAGGGACAAACTATGGCTACACCTTC	CASSLAPGTNYGYTF
TRBV28	TRBJ1-6	-	-	TGTGCCAGCAGTCCCGACGGGTTCTTCGGGAATTCACCCCTCCACTTT	CASSPDGFFGNSPLHF
TRBV19	TRBJ2-1	-	TRBD2	TGTGCCAGTAGTATTAGCGGGGGGGCCGGTGAGCAGTTCTTC	CASSISGGAGEQFF
TRBV6-6	TRBJ2-3	-	TRBD1	TGTGCCAGCAGCGCCCCGGGACAGATCACAGATACGCAGTATTTT	CASSAPGQITDTQYF
TRBV7-2	TRBJ2-6	-	TRBD1	TGTGCCAGCAGCTTACCAGGGGGAAGCTCTGGGGCCAACGTCCTGACTTTC	CASSLPGGSSGANVLTF
TRBV5-4	TRBJ1-2	-	-	TGTGCCAGCAGCTTCAGCGGAGTCTATGGCTACACCTTC	CASSFSGVYGYTF
TRBV21-1	TRBJ2-1	-	-	TGTGCCAGCAGCAAAGTCCACACACCCTACAATGAGCAGTTCTTC	CASSKVHTPYNEQFF
TRBV7-9	TRBJ1-5	-	TRBD1	TGTGCCAGCAGCTTAGGTGGGGACAGGGGAGGCAATCAGCCCCAGCATTTT	CASSLGGDRGGNQPQHF
TRBV7-9	TRBJ2-3	-	TRBD2	TGTGCCAGCAGCCTAGCGGGGGGGCGAGATACGCAGTATTTT	CASSLAGGRDTQYF
TRBV29-1	TRBJ2-3	once	TRBD1	TGCAGCGTTGAACCGGGACAGCGCACAGATACGCAGTATTTT	CSVEPGQRTDTQYF
TRBV5-4	TRBJ2-1	few	TRBD2	TGTGCCAGCAGCCTAGCGGGCGGGTTTGCCTACAATGAGCAGTTCTTC	CASSLAGGFAYNEQFF
TRBV7-6	TRBJ2-5	-	TRBD1	TGTGCCAGCAGCTGGGCTGGGACAGGGATGGAGACCCAGTACTTC	CASSWAGTGMETQYF
TRBV6-1	TRBJ1-5	few	-	TGTGCCAGCAGTGAAGCGTATCTTAGGGGCCGGCCCCAGCATTTT	CASSEAYLRGRPQHF
TRBV7-9	TRBJ1-3	few	-	TGTGCCAGCAGCCGGGGGGCAGACGGAAACACCATATATTTT	CASSRGADGNTIYF
TRBV2	TRBJ1-5	few	-	TGTGCCAGCACTCAGGGAGGGGTTATTCAGCCCCAGCATTTT	CASTQGGVIQPQHF
TRBV5-1	TRBJ1-4	-	-	TGCGCCAGCAGCAAGACAGCGACCTTAGAAAAACTGTTTTTT	CASSKTATLEKLFF